This TCR beta chain was captured in a study of OX40 agonist ivuxolimab in advanced cancers. As for the study more broadly: Ivuxolimab was a fully human IgG2 agonistic monoclonal antibody targeting the costimulatory receptor OX40 (CD134). Intravenous ivuxolimab was administered to patients every 2 weeks at six dose levels: 0.01, 0.1, 0.3, 1.5, 3 and 10 mg/kg. Of the roughly 52 dose-escalation patients, hepatocellular carcinoma was present in roughly 19, melanoma in around 15, renal cell carcinoma in 9 and head and neck cancer in 9. In the dose-escalation cohort, about four fifths of patients were male, and the mean age was 60 years with a range of roughly 20 to 80. Patients were allowed to have had prior anti-PD-1, anti-PD-L1 or anti-CTLA-4 therapy, and more than 35% of the dose-escalation patients had been treated with checkpoint inhibitors. Partial responses occurred in three dose-escalation patients, of whom one had hepatocellular carcinoma and two had cutaneous melanoma. Peripheral TCRbeta sequencing aimed to test whether ivuxolimab altered TCR sequence diversity and caused clonal T-cell expansion. The paper reports the monotherapy dose-escalation portion (N of about 51 patients) of the phase I ivuxolimab trial. The paper's findings and limits, for the study overall: Low levels of normalized T-cell clonal expansion were also seen in some patients who did not respond. In the 0.1-3.0 mg/kg groups, partial responders were among the patients with the lowest normalized peripheral clonal expansion, particularly in CD8+ T cells. The antigen specificity of the peripheral T cells that underwent clonal expansion was not determined. At doses from 0.1 to 3.0 mg/kg, clonal expansion was seen in both CD4+ and CD8+ blood T cells between baseline and week 6. After ivuxolimab, CD8+ T cells had more expanded clones than CD4+ T cells on average.

Genomic DNA was isolated from the sorted cells so that the TCRbeta CDR3 region could be sequenced. The immunoSEQ Assay was used for sequencing of TCRbeta CDR3 regions. This immuneACCESS table, as held by TCRdb, lists in-frame sequences with V and J called but not all clones. Of the missing ones, under half trace to an unresolved V gene in checked studies; the others have no known cause. The sample data list fewer than 90,000 clones, and over 75% of these were observed just once. The ten largest account for around 0.23% of the sample. The trial excluded patients who had a history of autoimmune disease or were on systemic immunosuppression. In every dose cohort, peripheral blood was drawn for TCR sequencing at baseline, cycle 4 day 1, and cycle 7 day 1. Samples were obtained from an open-label, multicenter, first-in-human phase I dose-escalation trial of ivuxolimab. Adults with locally advanced or metastatic head and neck squamous cell, hepatocellular, melanoma or renal cell carcinoma were enrolled in the trial. Before TCR sequencing, CD4+ T cells and CD8+ T cells from peripheral blood were sorted into separate populations.

Turning to this clone: Its antigen is currently not known. Base-call qualities are not available, and no considerably larger clone is one nucleotide away.

Sequences SGHRS (CDR1) and YFSETQ (CDR2) are obtained from the germline V gene. Its CDR3 holds 15 amino acids, cysteine through phenylalanine. This entry keeps only the CDR3 DNA: 45 bases, framed from base 1. Germline trimming: 4 bases from V, 0 bases from J; junction bases outside gene matches: 4. Sequenced material: CD4+ or CD8+ T cells sorted from blood, taken in a trial of the OX40 agonist ivuxolimab. The origin of this receptor is an adult with an advanced solid tumor such as melanoma, head and neck, liver or kidney cancer. The chain joins TRBV5-1 to TRBJ1-5; 7 bases in between match TRBD1. For the CDR3, the sequence is CASSQGGNSNQPQHF. The sequence in DNA is TGCGCCAGCAGCCAGGGGGGAAATAGCAATCAGCCCCAGCATTTT.